One sample yielded the 14 T cell receptor beta chains listed below, sequenced in a study of T cells in Graves' hyperthyroidism and ophthalmopathy. The CDR3 regions of TCR beta were amplified from RNA transcripts. The HTBI primer set drove a first-round RT-PCR of the TCR CDR3. TCRdb ran MiXCR on the multiplex PCR reads and lists one entry per CDR3 protein. The sample lists just over 550,000 distinct CDR3 sequences; more than 45% were seen once. The sequenced sample consisted of peripheral blood or thyroid tissue (not recorded which). The receptors were sampled from a woman aged 18-35 years with Graves' hyperthyroidism.

This clonotype was seen at least ten times. The chain uses TRBV7-8 and TRBJ2-7; 16 bases map to TRBD2. V dropped 6 bases and J dropped 12; count of bases not matched to a gene: 11. This CDR3 has 15 amino acids. Germline V gene data show CDR1 as SGHVS and CDR2 as FQNEAQ. The chain's CDR3 is CASSPGTSGRAALYF. CDR3 DNA sequence: TGTGCCAGCAGTCCCGGGACTAGCGGGAGGGCCGCCCTGTACTTC.

The chain is built from TRBV11-1 and TRBJ1-2, with a tentative D call TRBD1 (5 bases). Germline lookup yields CDR1 SGHAT and CDR2 FQDESV (reference sequence). V was pared by 5 bases and J by 5 bases, with 15 bases between. This CDR3 region has 14 residues. CDR3 nucleotide sequence: TGTGCCAGCAGCCCAATCGGGGCTGGGTATGGCTACACCTTC. Residues: CASSPIGAGYGYTF.

This clonotype was observed a few times. One junction end disagrees with the germline gene, perhaps due to a read error. This chain connects TRBV7-9 to TRBJ2-6; unclear D gene. Germline loops: CDR1 SEHNR, CDR2 FQNEAQ (reference sequence). CDR3 length: 13 amino acids. CDR3 coding DNA: TGCGCCAGCAGGATACCCGAGGCCAACGTCCTGACTTTC. Translating it yields CASRIPEANVLTF.

This clonotype was counted ten times or more. The rearrangement links TRBV2 to TRBJ1-5; D remains ambiguous. The CDR3 is 15 residues long. Germline V gene data show CDR1 as SNHLY and CDR2 as FYNNEI. The V and J ends lost 3 bases and 3 bases respectively, with 12 bases between them. The CDR3 DNA is TGTGCCAGCAGTGAGACCTTTCGATACAATCAGCCCCAGCATTTT. It codes for CASSETFRYNQPQHF.

Only a few counts were recorded for this clonotype. The V call is TRBV7-2, the J call TRBJ2-2; D call uncertain. Trimming left V 5 bases short and J 7 bases short, with 8 bases between. This CDR3 has 12 amino acids. CDR1 and CDR2 (germline): SGHTA, FQGNSA. Here the CDR3 DNA reads TGTGCCAGCAGCACTGATCGCGGGGAGCTGTTTTTT. Translation gives CASSTDRGELFF. Full variable domain (remainder filled in from reference TRBV7-2 and TRBJ2-2): GAGVSQSPSNKVTEKGKDVELRCDPISGHTALYWYRQSLGQGLEFLIYFQGNSAPDKSGLPSDRFSAERTGGSVSTLTIQRTQQEDSAVYLCASSTDRGELFFGEGSRLTVL.

The J gene is TRBJ2-7, the V gene TRBV10-3; D is tentatively TRBD1 or TRBD2 (5 bases each). Trimming pared 3 bases from V and 0 bases from J, leaving 18 bases between. Germline V gene lookup returns CDR1 ENHRY and CDR2 SYGVKD. This CDR3 has 17 residues. CDR3 nucleotide sequence: TGTGCCATCAGTGATCTCGGGGCGTCAGAAAGCTCCTACGAGCAGTACTTC. It encodes CAISDLGASESSYEQYF.

The V and J genes are TRBV19 and TRBJ1-1; no clear D. CDR1 and CDR2 (germline): LNHDA, SQIVND (reference sequence). This CDR3 has 13 amino acids. The V gene lost 3 bases and the J gene lost 8 bases, with 13 bases spanning the gap. CDR3 nucleotide sequence: TGTGCCAGTAGTATCCAGGCAGACCAAGAAGCTTTCTTT. This translates into CASSIQADQEAFF.

In this sample, this clonotype turned up a few times. The chain employs TRBV12-3 or TRBV12-4 and TRBJ2-5; TRBD2 agrees at 10 bases. This CDR3 region has 15 residues. With V trimmed by 6 bases and J by 2 bases, 6 bases remained unmatched. The CDR3 bases are TGTGCCAGCAGGGGGACTAGCGTGCGACAAGAGACCCAGTACTTC. Translating gives CASRGTSVRQETQYF.

Many counts were recorded for this clonotype. The J gene is TRBJ1-1, the V gene TRBV7-9; D gene uncertain. Germline V gives CDR1 SEHNR, CDR2 FQNEAQ (reference sequence). Between the trimmed V and J ends, which lost 6 bases and 0 bases, there was a span of 11 bases. The CDR3 is 14 amino acids. CDR3 protein: CASRNSLVNTEAFF. The CDR3, as DNA: TGTGCCAGCAGAAACAGCCTCGTGAACACTGAAGCTTTCTTT.

This clonotype was counted many times. V usage is TRBV29-1 and J usage is TRBJ1-2, with TRBD1 matching 7 bases. V lost 3 bases, J lost 8 bases, and 9 bases stayed unmatched. The CDR3 totals 13 residues. Germline V lookup: CDR1 SQVTM, CDR2 ANQGSEA. The CDR3 loop reads CSVDLAGGEGYTF. Here the CDR3 DNA reads TGCAGCGTTGATTTAGCAGGGGGAGAGGGCTACACCTTC. The complete variable domain, with remaining parts taken from reference TRBV29-1 and TRBJ1-2, reads SAVISQKPSRDICQRGTSLTIQCQVDSQVTMMFWYRQQPGQSLTLIATANQGSEATYESGFVIDKFPISRPNLTFSTLTVSNMSPEDSSIYLCSVDLAGGEGYTFGSGTRLTVV.

This rearrangement joins TRBV25-1 to TRBJ2-5; D is possibly TRBD1 or TRBD2 (6 bases each). V was shortened by 3 bases and J by 4 bases, with 12 bases between the two germline ends. The CDR3 is 14 residues long. Germline V gene data show CDR1 as MGHDK and CDR2 as SYGVNS. As DNA, the CDR3 is TGTGCCAGCAGTGAGCCGGGGGCCGCAGAGACCCAGTACTTC. This translates into CASSEPGAAETQYF.

This sequence joins TRBV7-2 and TRBJ1-1, with a possible D match to TRBD1 (5 bases). Germline V gives CDR1 SGHTA, CDR2 FQGNSA. CDR3 length: 15 amino acids. Trimming took off 1 base at V and 4 bases at J, with 13 bases between the two ends. CDR3 sequence (DNA): TGTGCCAGCAGCTTAGATGGAGGGAGGGGCACTGAAGCTTTCTTT. This translates into CASSLDGGRGTEAFF.

The chain combines TRBV6-5 with TRBJ2-5; 9 bases map to TRBD1. The CDR3 contains 15 residues. In germline, CDR1 is MNHEY, CDR2 SVGAGI. V gave up 4 bases and J gave up 3 bases; unmatched junction bases: 6. This CDR3 is CASSSPGQGKETQYF. As DNA, the CDR3 is TGTGCCAGCAGTTCGCCGGGACAGGGAAAAGAGACCCAGTACTTC.

The chain combines TRBV7-6 with TRBJ1-4, with D possibly TRBD1 on 5 matching bases. V was clipped by 6 bases and J by 8 bases, with 10 bases between them. The CDR3 is made up of 12 amino acids. Germline values: CDR1 SGHVS, CDR2 FNYEAQ. The CDR3 here is CASRGLEEKLFF. DNA of the CDR3: TGTGCCAGCAGGGGACTGGAAGAAAAACTGTTTTTT.